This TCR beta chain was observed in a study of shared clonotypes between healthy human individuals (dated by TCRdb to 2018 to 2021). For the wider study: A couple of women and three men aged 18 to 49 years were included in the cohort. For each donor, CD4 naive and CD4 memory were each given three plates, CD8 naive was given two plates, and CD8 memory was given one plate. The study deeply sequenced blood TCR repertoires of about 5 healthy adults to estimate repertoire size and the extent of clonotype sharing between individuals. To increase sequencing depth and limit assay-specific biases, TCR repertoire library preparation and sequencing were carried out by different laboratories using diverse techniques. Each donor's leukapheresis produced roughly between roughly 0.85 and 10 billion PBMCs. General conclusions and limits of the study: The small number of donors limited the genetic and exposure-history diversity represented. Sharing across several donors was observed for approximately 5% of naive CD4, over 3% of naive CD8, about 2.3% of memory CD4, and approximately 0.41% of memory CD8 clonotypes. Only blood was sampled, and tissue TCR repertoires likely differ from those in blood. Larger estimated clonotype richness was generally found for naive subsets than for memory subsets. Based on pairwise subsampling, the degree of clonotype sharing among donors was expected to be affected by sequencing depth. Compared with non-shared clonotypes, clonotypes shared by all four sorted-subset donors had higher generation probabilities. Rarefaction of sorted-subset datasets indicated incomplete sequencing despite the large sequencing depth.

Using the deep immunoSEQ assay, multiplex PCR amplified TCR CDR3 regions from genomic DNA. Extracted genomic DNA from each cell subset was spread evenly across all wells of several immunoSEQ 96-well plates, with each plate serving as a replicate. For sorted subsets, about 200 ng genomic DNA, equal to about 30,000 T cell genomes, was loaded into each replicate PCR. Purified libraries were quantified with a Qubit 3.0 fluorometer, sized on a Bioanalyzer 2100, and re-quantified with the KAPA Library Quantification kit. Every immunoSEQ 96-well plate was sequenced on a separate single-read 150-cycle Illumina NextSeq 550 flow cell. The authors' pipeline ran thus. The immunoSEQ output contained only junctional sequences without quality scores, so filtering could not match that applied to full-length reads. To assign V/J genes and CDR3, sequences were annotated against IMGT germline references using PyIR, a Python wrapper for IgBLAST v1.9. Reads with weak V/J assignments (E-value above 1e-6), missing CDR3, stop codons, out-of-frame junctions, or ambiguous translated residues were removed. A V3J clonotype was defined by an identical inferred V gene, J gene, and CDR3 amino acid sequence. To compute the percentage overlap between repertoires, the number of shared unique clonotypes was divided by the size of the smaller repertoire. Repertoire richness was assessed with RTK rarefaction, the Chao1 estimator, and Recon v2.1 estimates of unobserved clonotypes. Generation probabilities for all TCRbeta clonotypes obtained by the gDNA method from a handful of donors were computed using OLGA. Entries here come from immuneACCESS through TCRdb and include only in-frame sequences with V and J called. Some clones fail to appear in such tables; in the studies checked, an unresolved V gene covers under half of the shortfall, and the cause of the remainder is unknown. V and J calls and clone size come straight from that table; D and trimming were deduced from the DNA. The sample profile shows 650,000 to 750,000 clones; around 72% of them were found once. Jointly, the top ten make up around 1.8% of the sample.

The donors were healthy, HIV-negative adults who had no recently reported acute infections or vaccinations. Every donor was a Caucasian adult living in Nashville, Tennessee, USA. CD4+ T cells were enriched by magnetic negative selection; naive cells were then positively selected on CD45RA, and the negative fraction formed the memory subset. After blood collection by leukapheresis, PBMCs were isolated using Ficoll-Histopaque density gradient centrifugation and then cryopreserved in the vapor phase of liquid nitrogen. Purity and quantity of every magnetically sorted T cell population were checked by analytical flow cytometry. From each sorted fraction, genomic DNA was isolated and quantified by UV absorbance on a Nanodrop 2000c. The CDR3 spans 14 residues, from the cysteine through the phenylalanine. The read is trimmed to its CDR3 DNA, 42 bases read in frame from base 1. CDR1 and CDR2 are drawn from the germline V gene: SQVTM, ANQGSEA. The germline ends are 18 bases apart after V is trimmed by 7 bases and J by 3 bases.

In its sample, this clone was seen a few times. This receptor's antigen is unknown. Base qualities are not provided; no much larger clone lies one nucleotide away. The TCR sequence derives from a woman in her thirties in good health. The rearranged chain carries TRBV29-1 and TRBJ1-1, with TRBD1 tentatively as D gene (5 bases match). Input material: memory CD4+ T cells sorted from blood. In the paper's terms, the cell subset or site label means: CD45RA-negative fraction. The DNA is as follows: TGCAGCGGAGTTGACGGGGCTGGGTACACTGAAGCTTTCTTT. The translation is CSGVDGAGYTEAFF.